The entry below describes one T cell receptor beta chain. Germline CDR1 reads MDHEN; CDR2 reads SYDVKM. The CDR3 covers 13 residues. V lost 4 bases, J lost 11 bases, and 15 bases lay in between. The method was immunoSEQ multiplex PCR; TCRdb's version includes in-frame clones alone and lacks a portion of them. The sample consists of approximately 110,000 clones, more than 70% of them appearing once. This sample is part of a study of cytomegalovirus exposure and HLA in healthy donors. Sequencing was performed on PBMCs. The rearrangement joins TRBV28 to TRBJ2-1; D might be TRBD1 (6 bases). The receptor was isolated from a woman under 30 in good health and CMV-seronegative. CDR3 loop: CASSSSLQGQQFF. As DNA, the CDR3 is TGTGCCAGCAGTTCAAGCCTACAGGGTCAGCAGTTCTTC.